This T cell receptor beta chain was sequenced in a study of blood T cell repertoires in COVID-19. At the level of the study: T cells, B-cell-depleted T cells, or PBMCs provided the cDNA or gDNA that served as material.

Losses at the gene ends were 5 bases for V and 9 bases for J; bases not matched to a gene: 9. Germline CDR1 reads SGHVS; CDR2 reads FQNEAQ. The CDR3 consists of 14 residues. In terms of age and location, participants ranged from roughly 18 to 90 years and lived in under 30 US areas. Assignment of participants to cohorts was predicated upon participant-reported clinical history. All exposed participants met a person with COVID-19 within 2 weeks before entering the study. Only in-frame clones appear in the TCRdb table, and some are missing; sequencing was by immunoSEQ multiplex PCR. The sample has approximately 220,000 clones; 83% are singletons.

The sequence derives from a woman aged 50 to 60 who had been exposed to COVID-19. The specimen sequenced was PBMCs or T cells enriched from blood (not recorded which). The rearrangement links TRBV7-8 to TRBJ1-2, with 10 bases aligning to TRBD1. This CDR3 reads CASSLIDRGHRYTF. CDR3 nucleotide sequence: TGTGCCAGCAGCCTGATCGACAGGGGGCATCGCTACACCTTC.